This T cell receptor beta chain was retrieved from a study of OX40 agonist ivuxolimab in advanced cancers. Whole-study context: The patients received agonistic anti-OX40 (CD134) antibody ivuxolimab.

Study-level points and caveats: It was not determined which antigens were specifically recognized by the peripheral T cells that had undergone clonal expansion. Patients who responded partially at 0.1-3.0 mg/kg showed clonal expansion ranking among the lowest.

Assay: immunoSEQ multiplex PCR; the TCRdb copy retains only in-frame clones and omits some. Of 65,000 to 90,000 clones listed, almost 90% are singletons. The length of the CDR3 is 16 residues. Per the germline V gene, CDR1 is SGHVS and CDR2 is FNYEAQ. V shed 2 bases and J 8 bases; nucleotides not matched to a gene: 8. As concerns this clone: Its specificity is unknown.

V is TRBV7-6 and J is TRBJ1-4; 10 nucleotides agree with TRBD1. The sample here was CD4+ or CD8+ T cells sorted from blood, taken in a trial of the OX40 agonist ivuxolimab. The sequence was collected from an adult with an advanced solid tumor such as melanoma, head and neck, liver or kidney cancer. CDR3 sequence reads: CASSLIVDRGREKLFF. CDR3 bases: TGTGCCAGCAGCTTAATCGTTGACAGGGGGCGGGAAAAACTGTTTTTT.